This paragraph reports one T cell receptor beta chain. The antigen remains unidentified. Measured with immunoSEQ multiplex PCR; TCRdb has only the in-frame clones, and not every one. The data show about 110,000 clones, more than 90% seen once. Donors came from a validation cohort of about 110 subjects, distinct from the first 666-subject cohort. These data belong to a study of cytomegalovirus exposure and HLA in healthy donors. Notes on the study in general: Rare TCR sequences dominated, though some public TCRs recurred in many donors. It was approximately 160 TCR beta chains that were listed as cytomegalovirus-associated.

This TCR came from a woman between 18 and 30 years old in good health and CMV-seronegative. Sequenced: PBMCs.

CDR3 in amino acids: CASSQASSGVYEQYF. In DNA, the CDR3 is TGCGCCAGCAGCCAAGCGTCTAGCGGGGTTTACGAGCAGTACTTC. The gene calls are TRBV4-1 and TRBJ2-7; 9 nucleotides align to TRBD2. This CDR3 spans 15 amino acids. The V segment lost 1 base and the J segment 4 bases; nucleotides outside the gene matches: 5. CDR1 and CDR2 (germline): MGHRA, YSYEKL.